This record concerns one T cell receptor beta chain sequence. In the authors' workflow: The assay estimated nucleated cells by amplifying reference gene primers. TCRdb's copy holds only in-frame clones and misses some; the assay was immunoSEQ multiplex PCR. Clonal size and the V and J genes are those of that table, whereas D and trimming came from the DNA. This table has about 200,000 clones, around 90% appearing once. These data belong to a study of blood T cell repertoires in COVID-19. Study information: Samples came from the United States, Italy and Spain, spanning acute and convalescent COVID-19.

The CDR3 runs to 15 residues. The germline CDR1 and CDR2 sequences are SQVTM and ANQGSEA. J gave up 4 bases and V 6 bases, and 9 bases lay outside the gene matches. Sequenced: peripheral blood. This receptor was obtained from a man in his forties with active or convalescent COVID-19. V is TRBV29-1 and J is TRBJ1-2, with 12 bases identical to TRBD1. CDR3 DNA: TGCAGCGTAGCCCCCGGGACAGGGGGCCTCTATGGCTACACCTTC. It is translated as CSVAPGTGGLYGYTF.